A selection of T cell receptor beta chains follows, all from one sample in a study of T cells in Graves' hyperthyroidism and ophthalmopathy. TCRdb used MiXCR to reprocess the multiplex PCR reads, holding one entry per CDR3 protein. This sample carries about 420,000 distinct CDR3 sequences, about 13% of them seen once, and the ten largest clones take 4% to 6.5%. Sequencing was performed on blood. Source of these receptors: a woman aged 18-29 years with Graves' hyperthyroidism. The CDR3 runs from the conserved cysteine through the conserved F or W. The D gene is left open where the match is weak. Clone size is stated in some rows and not others, as once, few, many or a class when expanded.

clone_size: few; cdr3_length: 12; d_call: .; v_call: TRBV11-2; j_call: TRBJ2-1; cdr3_aa: CASSLDIAEQFF; cdr3_nt: TGTGCCAGCAGCTTAGATATTGCGGAGCAGTTCTTC
clone_size: few; cdr3_length: 15; d_call: TRBD2; v_call: TRBV7-9; j_call: TRBJ2-7; cdr3_aa: CASRIGTSGNYEQYF; cdr3_nt: TGTGCCAGCAGGATCGGGACTAGCGGGAACTACGAGCAGTACTTC
clone_size: many; cdr3_length: 14; d_call: TRBD1; v_call: TRBV6-1; j_call: TRBJ1-6; cdr3_aa: CASSVPTGGSPLHF; cdr3_nt: TGTGCCAGCAGTGTGCCAACAGGGGGTTCACCCCTCCACTTT
clone_size: few; cdr3_length: 12; d_call: .; v_call: TRBV12-3/TRBV12-4; j_call: TRBJ2-1; cdr3_aa: CASISEVGEQFF; cdr3_nt: TGTGCCAGCATTTCCGAGGTGGGTGAGCAGTTCTTC
clone_size: few; cdr3_length: 16; d_call: .; v_call: TRBV12-3/TRBV12-4; j_call: TRBJ2-2; cdr3_aa: CASSFWASRDTGELFF; cdr3_nt: TGTGCCAGCAGTTTTTGGGCTAGCCGTGACACCGGGGAGCTGTTTTTT
clone_size: many; cdr3_length: 15; d_call: TRBD2; v_call: TRBV20-1; j_call: TRBJ2-1; cdr3_aa: CSASLGLAGSNEQFF; cdr3_nt: TGCAGTGCCTCCTTAGGGCTAGCGGGAAGTAATGAGCAGTTCTTC
clone_size: few; cdr3_length: 12; d_call: .; v_call: TRBV3-1; j_call: TRBJ1-2; cdr3_aa: CASSQATSGYTF; cdr3_nt: TGTGCCAGCAGCCAAGCGACAAGTGGCTACACCTTC
clone_size: .; cdr3_length: 18; d_call: TRBD2; v_call: TRBV9; j_call: TRBJ2-1; cdr3_aa: CASSGPMFGLAGVNEQFF; cdr3_nt: TGTGCCAGCAGCGGACCCATGTTCGGGCTAGCGGGAGTAAATGAGCAGTTCTTC
clone_size: many; cdr3_length: 16; d_call: TRBD2; v_call: TRBV27; j_call: TRBJ2-3; cdr3_aa: CASSSTTSGRTDTQYF; cdr3_nt: TGTGCCAGCAGTTCGACGACTAGCGGGAGAACAGATACGCAGTATTTT
clone_size: many; cdr3_length: 14; d_call: .; v_call: TRBV6-4; j_call: TRBJ2-5; cdr3_aa: CASSDSGTQETQYF; cdr3_nt: TGTGCCAGCAGTGACTCCGGGACACAAGAGACCCAGTACTTC
clone_size: .; cdr3_length: 13; d_call: .; v_call: TRBV7-8; j_call: TRBJ2-7; cdr3_aa: CASSWGSSYEQYF; cdr3_nt: TGTGCCAGCAGCTGGGGGAGCTCCTACGAGCAGTACTTC
clone_size: many; cdr3_length: 13; d_call: .; v_call: TRBV30; j_call: TRBJ1-1; cdr3_aa: CAWSQYLNTEAFF; cdr3_nt: TGTGCCTGGAGCCAGTACTTGAACACTGAAGCTTTCTTT
clone_size: many; cdr3_length: 13; d_call: .; v_call: TRBV28; j_call: TRBJ2-5; cdr3_aa: CASSLRVIETQYF; cdr3_nt: TGTGCCAGCAGTTTACGCGTAATCGAGACCCAGTACTTC
clone_size: many; cdr3_length: 13; d_call: .; v_call: TRBV5-8; j_call: TRBJ1-1; cdr3_aa: CASSLQVATEAFF; cdr3_nt: TGTGCCAGCAGCTTACAGGTCGCCACTGAAGCTTTCTTT
clone_size: many; cdr3_length: 16; d_call: .; v_call: TRBV9; j_call: TRBJ2-2; cdr3_aa: CASSVGSGPNTGELFF; cdr3_nt: TGTGCCAGCAGCGTAGGGTCCGGTCCGAACACCGGGGAGCTGTTTTTT
clone_size: few; cdr3_length: 17; d_call: TRBD2; v_call: TRBV14; j_call: TRBJ2-1; cdr3_aa: CASSQLGGLAPYNEQFF; cdr3_nt: TGTGCCAGCAGCCAGTTGGGAGGACTAGCACCCTACAATGAGCAGTTCTTC
clone_size: many; cdr3_length: 15; d_call: .; v_call: TRBV11-2; j_call: TRBJ1-6; cdr3_aa: CASSASPGVRAPLHF; cdr3_nt: TGTGCCAGCAGCGCCTCTCCAGGGGTCAGGGCACCCCTCCACTTT
clone_size: .; cdr3_length: 15; d_call: TRBD1; v_call: TRBV20-1; j_call: TRBJ2-1; cdr3_aa: CSARDPGQGVDEQFF; cdr3_nt: TGCAGTGCTAGAGATCCGGGACAGGGCGTCGATGAGCAGTTCTTC
clone_size: .; cdr3_length: 14; d_call: .; v_call: TRBV6-5; j_call: TRBJ1-2; cdr3_aa: CASSYGGSNYGYTF; cdr3_nt: TGTGCCAGCAGTTACGGAGGCAGTAACTATGGCTACACCTTC
clone_size: many; cdr3_length: 13; d_call: .; v_call: TRBV20-1; j_call: TRBJ2-7; cdr3_aa: CSASSGLAYEQYF; cdr3_nt: TGCAGTGCTAGTAGTGGATTGGCGTACGAGCAGTACTTC
clone_size: many; cdr3_length: 15; d_call: TRBD2; v_call: TRBV18; j_call: TRBJ2-5; cdr3_aa: CASSPPWTRRQTQYF; cdr3_nt: TGTGCCAGCTCACCACCTTGGACTAGAAGGCAGACCCAGTACTTC
clone_size: few; cdr3_length: 14; d_call: .; v_call: TRBV12-3/TRBV12-4; j_call: TRBJ1-5; cdr3_aa: CASSLGGYDQPQHF; cdr3_nt: TGTGCCAGCAGTTTAGGGGGGTACGATCAGCCCCAGCATTTT
clone_size: .; cdr3_length: 14; d_call: TRBD2; v_call: TRBV2; j_call: TRBJ2-7; cdr3_aa: CASIRGTSGYEQYF; cdr3_nt: TGTGCCAGCATCCGCGGGACTAGCGGCTACGAGCAGTACTTC
clone_size: .; cdr3_length: 15; d_call: .; v_call: TRBV27; j_call: TRBJ1-4; cdr3_aa: CASRGWGPANEKLFF; cdr3_nt: TGTGCCAGCAGGGGGTGGGGGCCAGCCAATGAAAAACTGTTTTTT
clone_size: .; cdr3_length: 14; d_call: .; v_call: TRBV27; j_call: TRBJ2-7; cdr3_aa: CASSLLQPPYEQYF; cdr3_nt: TGTGCCAGCAGTTTATTACAGCCACCTTACGAGCAGTACTTC
clone_size: .; cdr3_length: 14; d_call: .; v_call: TRBV30; j_call: TRBJ2-7; cdr3_aa: CAWRIPGSSYEQYF; cdr3_nt: TGTGCCTGGAGGATACCGGGTTCCTCATACGAGCAGTACTTC
clone_size: .; cdr3_length: 13; d_call: .; v_call: TRBV7-2; j_call: TRBJ2-2; cdr3_aa: CASTAQGTGELFF; cdr3_nt: TGTGCCAGCACCGCGCAAGGGACCGGGGAGCTGTTTTTT
clone_size: many; cdr3_length: 18; d_call: .; v_call: TRBV7-2; j_call: TRBJ2-5; cdr3_aa: CASSLDIGSTRYQETQYF; cdr3_nt: TGTGCCAGCAGCTTAGACATCGGGTCAACTAGGTACCAAGAGACCCAGTACTTC
clone_size: many; cdr3_length: 15; d_call: TRBD2; v_call: TRBV2; j_call: TRBJ2-1; cdr3_aa: CASSEAGRGSNEQFF; cdr3_nt: TGTGCCAGCAGTGAAGCCGGGAGGGGGTCCAATGAGCAGTTCTTC
clone_size: few; cdr3_length: 15; d_call: .; v_call: TRBV10-2; j_call: TRBJ2-5; cdr3_aa: CASSEREGGGETQYF; cdr3_nt: TGCGCCAGCAGTGAGAGGGAAGGTGGCGGGGAGACCCAGTACTTC
clone_size: many; cdr3_length: 14; d_call: TRBD1; v_call: TRBV12-3/TRBV12-4; j_call: TRBJ1-1; cdr3_aa: CASTSGQGNPEAFF; cdr3_nt: TGTGCCAGCACCTCGGGACAGGGGAACCCTGAAGCTTTCTTT
clone_size: many; cdr3_length: 16; d_call: .; v_call: TRBV7-2; j_call: TRBJ1-3; cdr3_aa: CASSFGRGLSGNTIYF; cdr3_nt: TGTGCCAGCAGCTTCGGCAGGGGCCTCTCTGGAAACACCATATATTTT
clone_size: many; cdr3_length: 15; d_call: TRBD1; v_call: TRBV15; j_call: TRBJ2-7; cdr3_aa: CATSRDRDRTYEQYF; cdr3_nt: TGTGCCACCAGCAGGGATAGGGACAGAACCTACGAGCAGTACTTC
clone_size: many; cdr3_length: 14; d_call: TRBD1; v_call: TRBV6-1; j_call: TRBJ2-7; cdr3_aa: CASRGTALSYEQYF; cdr3_nt: TGTGCCAGCAGAGGGACAGCCCTCTCCTACGAGCAGTACTTC
clone_size: few; cdr3_length: 13; d_call: .; v_call: TRBV19; j_call: TRBJ2-3; cdr3_aa: CASSIGGLHTQYF; cdr3_nt: TGTGCCAGTAGTATTGGGGGACTCCATACGCAGTATTTT
clone_size: many; cdr3_length: 14; d_call: .; v_call: TRBV6-1; j_call: TRBJ1-1; cdr3_aa: CTSSSPQNPLEAFF; cdr3_nt: TGTACCAGCAGTTCACCGCAAAACCCATTGGAAGCTTTCTTT
clone_size: .; cdr3_length: 14; d_call: TRBD2; v_call: TRBV15; j_call: TRBJ2-1; cdr3_aa: CATSSRTSGLEQFF; cdr3_nt: TGTGCCACCAGCAGTAGGACTAGCGGGCTAGAGCAGTTCTTC
clone_size: many; cdr3_length: 14; d_call: .; v_call: TRBV11-2; j_call: TRBJ2-1; cdr3_aa: CASSPQGVDNEQSF; cdr3_nt: TGTGCCAGCAGCCCACAGGGTGTCGACAATGAGCAGTCCTTC
clone_size: .; cdr3_length: 12; d_call: .; v_call: TRBV20-1; j_call: TRBJ2-7; cdr3_aa: CSARGSGYEQYF; cdr3_nt: TGCAGTGCTAGAGGATCAGGGTACGAGCAGTACTTC